Below are 19 T cell receptor beta chains sequenced from a single sample in a study of early T cells in non-severe SARS-CoV-2 infection. TCRdb re-called the 5' RACE reads with MiXCR, one entry per CDR3 protein. Among fewer than 100,000 distinct CDR3 sequences, more than 5% were seen once, and the ten largest hold about 7.8%. The material sequenced was whole blood. These TCRs come from an adult who was a healthcare worker with PCR-confirmed SARS-CoV-2 infection or an uninfected control (not recorded which).

At least ten counts were recorded for this clonotype. In DNA, the CDR3 is TGCGCCAGCAGCCAAGGTCTGGCCTACGAGCAGTACTTC. Protein: CASSQGLAYEQYF. This chain joins TRBV4-3 and TRBJ2-7, with D unclear. Germline V CDR1 and CDR2: LGHNA, YSLEER. This CDR3 contains 13 residues. V shed 1 base and J shed 2 bases, with 6 bases lying between them.

This clonotype was observed a handful of times. The chain employs TRBV20-1 and TRBJ1-3; a possible D gene is TRBD1 (6 bases). The CDR3 sequence is 14 residues long. Germline V CDR1 and CDR2: DFQATT, SNEGSKA (reference sequence). The ends were cut back, 3 bases at V and 2 bases at J, with 11 bases in the middle. The CDR3 reads CSASKTGAGNTIYF. As DNA, the CDR3 is TGCAGTGCTAGTAAGACAGGTGCTGGAAACACCATATATTTT.

This clonotype was observed a handful of times. CDR3 loop: CASIKGEGFGYNEQFF. Here the CDR3 DNA reads TGTGCCAGCATCAAGGGGGAGGGTTTCGGCTACAATGAGCAGTTCTTC. The chain combines TRBV11-2 with TRBJ2-1, with a tentative D call TRBD2 (7 bases). The V gene's germline CDR1 is SGHAT and CDR2 FQNNGV. The CDR3 is made up of 16 amino acids. V was shortened by 7 bases and J by 3 bases, with 19 bases between the two germline ends.

The V call is TRBV10-2, the J call TRBJ1-1; 9 nucleotides agree with TRBD1. CDR1 is WSHSY and CDR2 is SAAADI in the germline V gene. V gave up 4 bases and J gave up 0 bases; unmatched junction bases: 3. The CDR3 is 15 amino acids. CDR3 nucleotide sequence: TGCGCCAGCAGTGTGGGGACAGGGATGAACACTGAAGCTTTCTTT. Amino acids: CASSVGTGMNTEAFF.

By sample fraction, this clonotype is medium-sized. The chain employs TRBV20-1 and TRBJ2-3; a weak D match, TRBD2 (5 bases). V gave up 3 bases and J gave up 0 bases, with 22 bases separating them. This CDR3 contains 18 residues. Germline V lookup: CDR1 DFQATT, CDR2 SNEGSKA (reference sequence). The CDR3: CSASGISEISSSTDTQYF. In DNA form, the CDR3 reads TGCAGTGCTAGCGGGATATCCGAAATATCCTCTAGCACAGATACGCAGTATTTT.

This clonotype was found a few times. The chain combines TRBV24-1 with TRBJ2-7; D could derive from TRBD1 or TRBD2 (5 bases each). CDR3 length: 14 residues. The germline CDR1 and CDR2 sequences are KGHDR and SFDVKD. The ends were cut back, 4 bases at V and 3 bases at J, with 12 bases in the middle. CDR3 DNA: TGTGCCACCAGTGACTCCGGGACCCGCTACGAGCAGTACTTC. It encodes CATSDSGTRYEQYF.

This clonotype has a count of ten or more. The chain uses TRBV6-1 and TRBJ2-4, with D possibly TRBD1 on 5 matching bases. CDR3 length equals 15 residues. The germline gives CDR1 MNHNS, CDR2 SASEGT. With 7 bases removed from V and 0 bases from J, the gap between germline ends came to 13 bases. CDR3 sequence reads: CASTPQGLAKNIQYF. CDR3 nucleotides: TGTGCCAGCACCCCCCAGGGATTAGCCAAAAACATTCAGTACTTC.

This clonotype was recorded at least ten times. The chain is built from TRBV12-3 or TRBV12-4 and TRBJ2-1; 10 bases align to TRBD2. The CDR3 spans 15 residues. The V and J ends lost 1 base and 9 bases, in that order; junction bases with no gene match: 6. This CDR3 is CASSLEVAGGPEQFF. In DNA, the CDR3 is TGTGCCAGCAGTTTAGAGGTAGCGGGAGGCCCTGAGCAGTTCTTC.

This clonotype was observed a handful of times. The rearrangement links TRBV12-3 or TRBV12-4 to TRBJ2-2, with D possibly matching TRBD2 (6 bases). V gave up 5 bases and J gave up 1 base, with 17 bases separating them. This CDR3 has 17 amino acids. CDR3 nucleotides: TGTGCCAGCAGTCTACATCCCTCGGGGGAGAACACCGGGGAGCTGTTTTTT. Protein sequence: CASSLHPSGENTGELFF.

The V gene is TRBV6-5, the J gene TRBJ2-5; possibly TRBD1 or TRBD2 for D (5 bases each). This CDR3 has 14 residues. Germline V CDR1 and CDR2: MNHEY, SVGAGI. With 8 bases removed from V and 7 bases from J, the gap between germline ends came to 20 bases. DNA for the CDR3: TGTGCCAGCCGGGACGGGCCCAACTTTGGGACCCAGTACTTC. Translated: CASRDGPNFGTQYF.

The sample holds many counts of this clonotype. The chain couples TRBV12-3 or TRBV12-4 to TRBJ2-7, with TRBD1 matching over 10 bases. The J segment lost 3 bases and the V segment lost 6 bases, leaving 11 bases of the junction unmatched. The CDR3 spans 16 residues. The CDR3 region has the DNA TGTGCCAGCAGACGCTCGGCCGGGACAGGGGTCTACGAGCAGTACTTC. Its protein is CASRRSAGTGVYEQYF.

This clonotype has a count of ten or more. The J gene is TRBJ2-1, the V gene TRBV7-9; 10 bases map to TRBD2. The CDR3 spans 17 residues. V lost 1 base and J lost 6; bases outside the gene matches: 9. Germline values: CDR1 SEHNR, CDR2 FQNEAQ (reference sequence). The CDR3 loop is CASSLVLQREGLNEQFF. The CDR3 DNA reads TGTGCCAGCAGCTTAGTTCTCCAGCGGGAGGGCCTCAATGAGCAGTTCTTC.

The J gene is TRBJ2-7, the V gene TRBV12-3 or TRBV12-4; the D call may be TRBD1 or TRBD2 (5 bases each). The CDR3 is 14 amino acids. V shed 2 bases and J shed 5 bases, with 13 bases lying between them. The CDR3: CASSLKIRDHEQYF. CDR3 sequence (DNA): TGTGCCAGCAGTTTAAAGATCAGGGACCACGAGCAGTACTTC.

This clonotype was counted ten times or more. The chain combines TRBV28 with TRBJ2-3; TRBD2 agrees at 7 bases. V trimming: 6 bases; J trimming: 6 bases; junction bases outside the gene matches: 9. CDR3 size: 14 residues. CDR1 is MDHEN, CDR2 SYDVKM, per germline. CDR3 coding DNA: TGTGCCAGCAGCATAGCGGGTTCGAGGGATACGCAGTATTTT. Amino acids: CASSIAGSRDTQYF.

A word on this clonotype: A clone one base away is much larger, so this may be a read error. The rearrangement links TRBV25-1 to TRBJ1-1; 7 positions match TRBD1. Trimming removed 3 bases from V and 10 bases from J; junction bases left unmatched: 8. CDR3 length: 13 residues. The germline CDR1 and CDR2 sequences are MGHDK and SYGVNS. The CDR3 loop is CASSDYGTVGAFF. DNA for the CDR3: TGTGCCAGCAGTGATTACGGGACAGTTGGAGCTTTCTTT.

This clonotype was recorded at least ten times. V gene TRBV2 combines with J gene TRBJ2-7; 13 bases fit TRBD2. V was pared by 6 bases and J by 11 bases, with 7 bases of the junction left unmatched. This CDR3 is 13 amino acids long. Germline V gene lookup returns CDR1 SNHLY and CDR2 FYNNEI. The CDR3 coding sequence is TGTGCCAGCAGAGGACTAGCGGGAGAGATTGAGTACTTC. Its translation is CASRGLAGEIEYF.

This clonotype was found a few times. The germline gene is not matched at one end of the junction; a read error may be the cause. This chain joins TRBV6-1 and TRBJ1-3, with 8 bases matching TRBD1. The CDR3 runs 15 residues. Looked up from germline, CDR1 is MNHNS and CDR2 is SASEGT. The CDR3 region has the DNA TGTGCCAGCAGTGAACAGGGGGCCTCTGAAAACACCATATATTTT. This gives the protein CASSEQGASENTIYF.

This clonotype showed up many times. J is TRBJ1-6 and V is TRBV10-1, with TRBD1 matching 7 bases. The CDR3 is made up of 13 amino acids. Germline values: CDR1 WNHNN, CDR2 SYGVQD (reference sequence). V was clipped by 10 bases and J by 7 bases; unmatched bases: 7. The CDR3 DNA reads as TGCGCCACTTCAACAGGGGTAAATTCACCCCTCCACTTT. Its translation is CATSTGVNSPLHF.

The sample holds many counts of this clonotype. The chain recombines TRBV7-8 with TRBJ2-5; D is undetermined. Germline assignment: CDR1 SGHVS and CDR2 FQNEAQ. V lost 3 bases to trimming and J lost 5 bases, with 7 bases between them. CDR3 length: 12 amino acids. The CDR3 here is CASSLWAETQYF. The CDR3 nucleotides read TGTGCCAGCAGCTTGTGGGCGGAGACCCAGTACTTC.